This T cell receptor (beta chain) was recovered during a study of identical twins. CDR1 and CDR2 (germline): GTSNPN, SVGIG (reference sequence). The CDR3 is made up of 14 amino acids. V was trimmed by 1 base and J by 10 bases, leaving 17 bases between them. Healthy Caucasians supplied all donations. TCRdb used MiXCR to reprocess the 5' RACE reads, holding one entry per CDR3 protein. The sample shows fewer than 900,000 distinct CDR3 sequences, 15% to 20% of them seen only once. As concerns this clonotype: The antigen remains undetermined.

Study-level points and caveats: Conclusions were drawn cross-sectionally by statistical analysis, without following the same donors.

These same data were also listed under a study on T cells expressing NK-cell markers. That investigation notes: Of eight sequenced donors, seven were HCMV-seropositive and one HCMV-seronegative.

The chain links TRBV30 to TRBJ2-1, with TRBD2 as a possible D gene (6 bases). This TCR was sampled from a woman under 30 in good health. Material for sequencing was PBMCs. The DNA of the CDR3 is TGTGCCTGGAGTGACGGACTATTCTCTACGGAGCAGTTCTTC. It translates to CAWSDGLFSTEQFF.